Shown below are 7 T cell receptor beta chains from a single sample sequenced in a study of blood T cell repertoires in COVID-19. Clones were read by immunoSEQ multiplex PCR, and TCRdb kept only the in-frame ones, dropping some. The data contain some 200,000 clones, around four fifths of them singletons. Sequencing was done on a sample of peripheral blood. These receptors all stem from a man between 60 and 75 years old with COVID-19, enrolled during active disease.

This chain joins TRBV5-1 and TRBJ2-2, with D tentatively TRBD1 (5 bases). V was trimmed by 2 bases and J by 7 bases, leaving 9 bases between them. Germline-derived CDR1 and CDR2 are SGHRS and YFSETQ. This CDR3 has 13 amino acids. CDR3 sequence reads: CASSFQGSGELFF. The CDR3, as DNA: TGCGCCAGCAGCTTCCAGGGTAGCGGGGAGCTGTTTTTT.

CDR3 sequence (DNA): TGCGCCAGCAGCCCCACAGGGTACACCGGGGAGCTGTTTTTT. The encoded protein is CASSPTGYTGELFF. The V and J genes are TRBV5-1 and TRBJ2-2; the D gene is possibly TRBD1 (6 bases). Between the trimmed V and J ends, which lost 4 bases and 3 bases, there was a span of 10 bases. The CDR3 spans 14 residues. The germline V gene has CDR1 SGHRS and CDR2 YFSETQ.

The chain links TRBV5-3 to TRBJ2-1; no firm D call. TRBV5-3 is annotated as an ORF whose role is uncertain. There are 16 residues in the CDR3. Between the trimmed V and J ends, which lost 0 bases and 0 bases, there was a span of 10 bases. This CDR3 reads CARSLASFSSYNEQFF. The CDR3 DNA is TGTGCCAGAAGCTTGGCGTCTTTTAGCTCCTACAATGAGCAGTTCTTC.

This clone appeared a few times. V is TRBV28 and J is TRBJ2-3; 10 bases are a match to TRBD2. Unmatched junction bases numbered 11, after V lost 5 bases and J lost 6 bases. CDR3 size: 16 residues. The germline gives CDR1 MDHEN, CDR2 SYDVKM. This CDR3 reads CASSPPSSGRRDTQYF. The CDR3 bases are TGTGCCAGCAGTCCTCCCTCTAGCGGGAGAAGGGATACGCAGTATTTT.

This clone came up a few times. The chain joins TRBV7-8 to TRBJ1-2, with a weak D call TRBD1 (5 bases). The CDR3 consists of 16 residues. CDR1 is SGHVS and CDR2 is FQNEAQ in the germline V gene. Trimming removed 1 base from V and 5 bases from J, with 17 bases in between. The chain's CDR3 is CASSLGGGLSGYGYTF. The DNA of the CDR3 is TGTGCCAGCAGCTTAGGGGGAGGGTTGTCAGGGTATGGCTACACCTTC.

This clone was observed at least ten times. CDR3 sequence (DNA): TGTGCCACCAGTAGGGGGCGAGCGGCGAACACCGGGGAGCTGTTTTTT. Its translation is CATSRGRAANTGELFF. The V gene is TRBV24-1, the J gene TRBJ2-2, with 7 nucleotides matching TRBD1. The V gene end was trimmed by 6 bases and the J gene end by 0 bases; junction bases not matched to a gene: 6. Germline values: CDR1 KGHDR, CDR2 SFDVKD. The CDR3 contains 16 residues.

This clone was detected once. The V gene is TRBV9, the J gene TRBJ2-2; 7 nucleotides line up with TRBD1. CDR3 length: 17 amino acids. The ends lost 0 bases at V and 1 base at J; junction bases unmatched: 6. Germline values: CDR1 SGDLS, CDR2 YYNGEE. This CDR3 reads CASSVGVSGGNTGELFF. The CDR3 DNA reads as TGTGCCAGCAGCGTAGGGGTTTCAGGGGGGAACACCGGGGAGCTGTTTTTT.